A selection of T cell receptor beta chains follows, all from one sample in a study of blood T cell repertoires in COVID-19. Libraries were prepared by immunoSEQ multiplex PCR; TCRdb keeps only in-frame clonotypes and omits some of them. Of some 670,000 clones in the sample, 80% to 90% are singletons; the top ten hold roughly 0.25%. The sample was peripheral blood. Receptors were obtained from a woman aged 18-29 years with acute or convalescent COVID-19. CDR3s include the opening cysteine and the closing phenylalanine or tryptophan. A D gene is named only where the DNA matches it firmly. The size entry is marked missing in some rows and otherwise reads once, few, many or a size class.

size	V	J	D	DNA	CDR3
NA	TRBV5-6	TRBJ1-5	NA	TGTGCCAGCAGCTTGTCAGCGCAGCAGCCCCAGCATTTT	CASSLSAQQPQHF
NA	TRBV5-1	TRBJ2-1	NA	TGCGCCAGCAGGGGGGACAACGACAATGAGCAGTTCTTC	CASRGDNDNEQFF
few	TRBV20-1	TRBJ1-2	NA	TGCAGTGCTAGTCCAACCGCGGGAGTTGGCTATGGCTACACCTTC	CSASPTAGVGYGYTF
once	TRBV14	TRBJ2-5	NA	TGTGCCAGCAGTTCTAGGGGCGCGGGGGAGACCCAGTACTTC	CASSSRGAGETQYF
NA	TRBV15	TRBJ1-1	NA	TGTGCCACCAGCAAAGCAGGGAAAAGACTTGAAGCTTTCTTT	CATSKAGKRLEAFF
NA	TRBV11-2	TRBJ1-1	NA	TGTGCCAGCAGGTCTATAACAGGGATAACTGAAGCTTTCTTT	CASRSITGITEAFF
few	TRBV2	TRBJ1-2	TRBD1	TGTGCCAGCAGCACCGGACAGGGGAAGTATGGCTACACCTTC	CASSTGQGKYGYTF
NA	TRBV6-5	TRBJ2-3	NA	TGTGCCAGCAGTTATTCCCCGAACAGGGCCACAGATACGCAGTATTTT	CASSYSPNRATDTQYF
NA	TRBV7-2	TRBJ1-3	TRBD1	TGTGCCAGCAGCACCAGACAGGGGCACTCTGGAAACACCATATATTTT	CASSTRQGHSGNTIYF
NA	TRBV27	TRBJ2-7	TRBD1	TGTGCCAGCAGTTTATCCAAACAGGGGGTTGGCGAGCAGTACTTC	CASSLSKQGVGEQYF
once	TRBV5-1	TRBJ1-2	TRBD1	TGCGCCAGCAGCTTCTCGGGGACAGGGTCTAGCTATGGCTACACCTTC	CASSFSGTGSSYGYTF
NA	TRBV15	TRBJ1-2	TRBD1	TGTGCCACCAGGCATCACGGGACAGGAGGAAGCTATGGCTACACCTTC	CATRHHGTGGSYGYTF
once	TRBV27	TRBJ1-5	NA	TGTGCCAGCAGTTTGAGGCGGGAGCAGCCCCAGCATTTT	CASSLRREQPQHF
NA	TRBV6-5	TRBJ1-5	NA	TGTGCCAGTAATAGCAATCAGCCCCAGCATTTT	CASNSNQPQHF
NA	TRBV4-2	TRBJ1-1	NA	TGTGCCAGCAGCCAAGGGCCAGGAGGAAGGGCGCAGTCCATGAACACTGAAGCTTTCTTT	CASSQGPGGRAQSMNTEAFF
NA	TRBV20-1	TRBJ1-1	NA	TGCAGTGCTACGGGGGGGGAGTTGGCTTTCTTT	CSATGGELAFF
NA	TRBV13	TRBJ2-7	NA	TGTGCCAGCAGCCTCGCCTCAGGAGAGCAGTACTTC	CASSLASGEQYF
NA	TRBV4-3	TRBJ1-5	NA	TGCGCCAGCAGCCAAGCAGACGGAGGGCCCCAGCATTTT	CASSQADGGPQHF
NA	TRBV4-1	TRBJ1-2	NA	TGCGCCAGCAGCCAAGAGAGTAACTATGGCTACACCTTC	CASSQESNYGYTF
NA	TRBV3-1/TRBV3-2	TRBJ1-1	NA	TGTGCCAGCAGCGAACAAGACAGTAGTAGTGAAGCTTTCTTT	CASSEQDSSSEAFF
NA	TRBV6-5	TRBJ2-2	NA	TGTGCCAGCACCAGATCGACCGGGGAGCTGTTTTTT	CASTRSTGELFF
NA	TRBV4-3	TRBJ1-1	NA	TGCGCCAGCAGCCAATCTCAGGTAGGGAGCACTGAAGCTTTCTTT	CASSQSQVGSTEAFF
NA	TRBV13	TRBJ2-7	NA	TGTGCCAGCAGCCCGTCCGGGTACGAGCAGTACTTC	CASSPSGYEQYF
few	TRBV6-5	TRBJ1-2	NA	TGTGCCACCATCCCCCAGGGTGGCGGCTACACCTTC	CATIPQGGGYTF
NA	TRBV15	TRBJ2-6	TRBD1	TGTGCCACCACGGCAGGGCAGGGGGCGGTTGGGGCCAACGTCCTGACTTTC	CATTAGQGAVGANVLTF
NA	TRBV4-1	TRBJ2-7	TRBD2	TGCGCCAGCAGCCAATTATCGCCTAGCGGTAACTACGAGCAGTACTTC	CASSQLSPSGNYEQYF
NA	TRBV2	TRBJ1-2	NA	TGTGCCAGCAGTCTGACAACTTCGGACAGATATGGCTACACCTTC	CASSLTTSDRYGYTF
NA	TRBV7-9	TRBJ1-4	TRBD1	TGTGCCAGCAGCCCCCAAGAGGGGGCGAAAGAAAAACTGTTTTTT	CASSPQEGAKEKLFF
NA	TRBV29-1	TRBJ2-1	TRBD2	TGCAGCGTTGAATCCGGGGGGGAGCAGTTCTTC	CSVESGGEQFF
NA	TRBV3-1/TRBV3-2	TRBJ2-1	TRBD2	TGTGCCAGCACCCTGACTAGCGGGGGGGCCTTGGATGAGCAGTTCTTC	CASTLTSGGALDEQFF
NA	TRBV14	TRBJ2-7	NA	TGTGCCAGCGCCCGGGGTGGGGAGCAGTACTTC	CASARGGEQYF
once	TRBV7-2	TRBJ2-7	NA	TGTGCCAGCAGCTTAAAGAGCGACGTGCGCTACGAGCAGTACTTC	CASSLKSDVRYEQYF
NA	TRBV6-6	TRBJ2-7	TRBD1	TGTGCCAGCAGTTACCCGGGACAGGCCTACGAGCAGTACTTC	CASSYPGQAYEQYF
NA	TRBV6-5	TRBJ2-3	TRBD1	TGTGCCAGCAGTTACTCTGGGACAGTAGGACAGTATTTT	CASSYSGTVGQYF
NA	TRBV6-6	TRBJ2-7	NA	TGTGCCAGCAGTTACGGGGACACCTACGAGCAGTACTTC	CASSYGDTYEQYF
NA	TRBV11-2	TRBJ2-7	NA	TGTGCCAGCAGCCTTAACAGGGTCTCCTACGAGCAGTACTTC	CASSLNRVSYEQYF
NA	TRBV21-1	TRBJ2-1	NA	TGTGCCAGCAGCAAAGAGGAGTCCTTCCAAGGCCAGGGTGAGCAGTTCTTC	CASSKEESFQGQGEQFF
NA	TRBV19	TRBJ1-2	TRBD1	TGTGCCAGTACTCTCTCCAGGGGGCAGGGATATGGCTACACCTTC	CASTLSRGQGYGYTF
NA	TRBV13	TRBJ1-1	NA	TGTGCCAGCAGCATCTCGGCAGGGAAATACACTGAAGCTTTCTTT	CASSISAGKYTEAFF
NA	TRBV7-9	TRBJ2-7	TRBD1	TGTGCCAGCAGCCACCGGGACAGATATTACGAGCAGTACTTC	CASSHRDRYYEQYF
NA	TRBV9	TRBJ2-5	TRBD2	TGTGCCAGCAGCCCCCTCGTCGGGGGGGGGCCTCAAGAGACCCAGTACTTC	CASSPLVGGGPQETQYF
NA	TRBV7-2	TRBJ2-7	NA	TGTGCCAGCAGCTTAGAACCCCGGGGGGAGCAGTACTTC	CASSLEPRGEQYF
NA	TRBV30	TRBJ2-3	NA	TGTGCCTGGAGGAGTCTGAGTCTCACAGATACGCAGTATTTT	CAWRSLSLTDTQYF
NA	TRBV9	TRBJ1-3	NA	TGTGCCAGCAGCCCTATGGGAGGGCCGGGAAACACCATATATTTT	CASSPMGGPGNTIYF
NA	TRBV25-1	TRBJ2-2	NA	TGTGCCAGCAGTGAAGGAGGAAGGACGCCCGGGGAGCTGTTTTTT	CASSEGGRTPGELFF
NA	TRBV28	TRBJ1-3	NA	TGTGCCAGCAGTTTAGCCAGGTGGACTGGAAACACCATATATTTT	CASSLARWTGNTIYF
once	TRBV5-1	TRBJ2-7	NA	TGCGCCAGCAGCTTGCTCAGAAACCACTACGAGCAGTACTTC	CASSLLRNHYEQYF
NA	TRBV4-2	TRBJ2-3	TRBD2	TGTGCCAGCAGCCTGACCCACCAACTAGCGGGGGGACCCACAGATACGCAGTATTTT	CASSLTHQLAGGPTDTQYF
NA	TRBV30	TRBJ1-4	NA	TGTGCCTGGAGTGTATTTGGGGGCGCGGGTGAAAAACTGTTTTTT	CAWSVFGGAGEKLFF
NA	TRBV27	TRBJ1-2	NA	TGTGCCAGCAGTTTATCCGGGTCTTCACCCTATGGCTACACCTTC	CASSLSGSSPYGYTF
NA	TRBV4-1	TRBJ1-1	TRBD1	TGCGCCAGCAGCCAAGACCCGACAGGGGATAAGGCTGAAGCTTTCTTT	CASSQDPTGDKAEAFF
NA	TRBV2	TRBJ1-5	NA	TGTGCCAGCAGTTTCTCAGACTATCAGCCCCAGCATTTT	CASSFSDYQPQHF
NA	TRBV11-2	TRBJ2-1	NA	TGTGCCAGCAGCTTAGTTAAGGCAGGGCGTCTAAGGAATGAGCAGTTCTTC	CASSLVKAGRLRNEQFF